The clone carrying this T cell receptor (beta chain) was counted once. This record belongs to a study of technical replicates of blood from a handful of donors. Germline lookup yields CDR1 SGDLS and CDR2 YYNGEE. J lost 0 bases, V lost 4 bases, and 7 bases had no gene match. There are 16 residues in the CDR3. The protocol was immunoSEQ multiplex PCR, while the TCRdb copy is restricted to in-frame clones and leaves out a portion. Here the sample spans tens of thousands of clones, 80% to 95% being singletons. The chain links TRBV9 to TRBJ2-3; 8 bases are a match to TRBD2. The receptor comes from a human donor in good health. Some clones in this sample may be carry-over from other donors' samples. What was sequenced was PBMCs. CDR3 residues: CASSTPTSGSTDTQYF. As DNA, the CDR3 is TGTGCCAGCAGCACTCCCACTAGCGGCAGCACAGATACGCAGTATTTT. Full variable domain (rest looked up from reference TRBV9 and TRBJ2-3): DSGVTQTPKHLITATGQRVTLRCSPRSGDLSVYWYQQSLDQGLQFLIQYYNGEERAKGNILERFSAQQFPDLHSELNLSSLELGDSALYFCASSTPTSGSTDTQYFGPGTRLTVL.